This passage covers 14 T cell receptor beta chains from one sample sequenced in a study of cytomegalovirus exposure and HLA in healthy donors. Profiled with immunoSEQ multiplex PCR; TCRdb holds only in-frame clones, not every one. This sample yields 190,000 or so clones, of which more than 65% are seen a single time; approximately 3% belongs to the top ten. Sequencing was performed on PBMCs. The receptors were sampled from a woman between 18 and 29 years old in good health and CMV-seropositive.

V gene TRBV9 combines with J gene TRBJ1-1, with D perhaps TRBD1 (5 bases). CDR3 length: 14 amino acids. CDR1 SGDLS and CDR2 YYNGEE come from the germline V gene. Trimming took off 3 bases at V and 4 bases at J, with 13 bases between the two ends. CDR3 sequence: CASSARVVGTEAFF. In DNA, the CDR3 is TGTGCCAGCAGCGCCAGGGTTGTGGGCACTGAAGCTTTCTTT. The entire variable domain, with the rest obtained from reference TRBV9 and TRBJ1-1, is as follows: DSGVTQTPKHLITATGQRVTLRCSPRSGDLSVYWYQQSLDQGLQFLIQYYNGEERAKGNILERFSAQQFPDLHSELNLSSLELGDSALYFCASSARVVGTEAFFGQGTRLTVV.

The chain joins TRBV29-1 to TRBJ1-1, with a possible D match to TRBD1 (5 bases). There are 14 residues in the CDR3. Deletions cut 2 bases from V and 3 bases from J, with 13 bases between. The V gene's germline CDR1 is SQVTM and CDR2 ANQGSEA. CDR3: CSVEPRDPDTEAFF. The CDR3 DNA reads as TGCAGCGTTGAACCCAGGGATCCGGACACTGAAGCTTTCTTT.

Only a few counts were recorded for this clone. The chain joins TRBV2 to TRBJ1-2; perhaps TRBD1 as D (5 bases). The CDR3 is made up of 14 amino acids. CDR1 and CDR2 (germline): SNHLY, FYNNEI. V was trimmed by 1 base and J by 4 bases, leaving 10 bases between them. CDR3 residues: CASSEDRQIYGYTF. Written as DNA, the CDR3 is TGTGCCAGCAGTGAAGATAGACAGATCTATGGCTACACCTTC.

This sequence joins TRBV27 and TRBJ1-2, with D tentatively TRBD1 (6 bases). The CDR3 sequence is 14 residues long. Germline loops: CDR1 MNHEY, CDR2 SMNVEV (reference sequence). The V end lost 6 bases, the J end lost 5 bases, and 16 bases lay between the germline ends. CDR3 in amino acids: CASRDSAYGYGYTF. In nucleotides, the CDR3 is TGTGCCAGCAGGGACAGTGCATATGGGTATGGCTACACCTTC.

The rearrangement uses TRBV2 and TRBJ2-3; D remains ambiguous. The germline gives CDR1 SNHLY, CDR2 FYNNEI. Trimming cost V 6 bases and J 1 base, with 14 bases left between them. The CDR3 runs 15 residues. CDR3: CASRKKMSGTDTQYF. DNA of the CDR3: TGTGCCAGCAGAAAGAAGATGTCGGGCACAGATACGCAGTATTTT.

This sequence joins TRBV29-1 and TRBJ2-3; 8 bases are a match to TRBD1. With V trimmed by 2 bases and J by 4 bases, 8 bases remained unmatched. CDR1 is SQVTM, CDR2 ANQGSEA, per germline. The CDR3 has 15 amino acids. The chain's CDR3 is CSVENTGGWADTQYF. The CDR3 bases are TGCAGCGTTGAAAATACAGGGGGGTGGGCAGATACGCAGTATTTT.

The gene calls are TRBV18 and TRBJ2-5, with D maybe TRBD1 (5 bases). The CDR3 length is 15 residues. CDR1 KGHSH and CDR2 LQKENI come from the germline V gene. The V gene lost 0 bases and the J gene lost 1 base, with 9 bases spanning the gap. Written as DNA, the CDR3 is TGTGCCAGCTCACCACCAGGGGTTGTCCAAGAGACCCAGTACTTC. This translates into CASSPPGVVQETQYF.

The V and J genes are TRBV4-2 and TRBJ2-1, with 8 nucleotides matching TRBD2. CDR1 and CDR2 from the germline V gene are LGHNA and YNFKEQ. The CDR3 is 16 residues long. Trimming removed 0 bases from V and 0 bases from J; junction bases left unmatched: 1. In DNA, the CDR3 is TGTGCCAGCAGCCAAGAAGGGACTAGCTCCTACAATGAGCAGTTCTTC. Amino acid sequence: CASSQEGTSSYNEQFF.

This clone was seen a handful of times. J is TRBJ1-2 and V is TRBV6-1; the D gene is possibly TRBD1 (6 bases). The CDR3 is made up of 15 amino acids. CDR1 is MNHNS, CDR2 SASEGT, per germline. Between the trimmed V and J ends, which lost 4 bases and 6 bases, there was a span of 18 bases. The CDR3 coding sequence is TGTGCCAGCAGTGGAGGCCTGACAGGAGTGGATGGCTACACCTTC. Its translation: CASSGGLTGVDGYTF.

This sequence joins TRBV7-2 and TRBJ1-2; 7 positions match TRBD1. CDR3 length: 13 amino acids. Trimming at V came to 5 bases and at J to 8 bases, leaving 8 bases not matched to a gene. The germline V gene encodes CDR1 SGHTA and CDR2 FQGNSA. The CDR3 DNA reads TGTGCCAGCAGCCAAGGGACAGAGGGCGGCTACACCTTC. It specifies CASSQGTEGGYTF.

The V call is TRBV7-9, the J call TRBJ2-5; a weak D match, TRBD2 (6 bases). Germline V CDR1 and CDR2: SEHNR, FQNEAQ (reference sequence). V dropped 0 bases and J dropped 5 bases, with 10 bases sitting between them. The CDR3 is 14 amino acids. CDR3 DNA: TGTGCCAGCAGCTTAGCGCGGGATGTCGAGACCCAGTACTTC. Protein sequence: CASSLARDVETQYF.

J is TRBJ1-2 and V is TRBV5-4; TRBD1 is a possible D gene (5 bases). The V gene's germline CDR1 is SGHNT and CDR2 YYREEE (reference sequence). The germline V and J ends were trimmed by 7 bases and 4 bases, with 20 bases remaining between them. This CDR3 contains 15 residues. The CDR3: CASHDTGVFGYGYTF. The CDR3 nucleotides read TGTGCCAGCCATGATACAGGCGTCTTTGGCTATGGCTACACCTTC.

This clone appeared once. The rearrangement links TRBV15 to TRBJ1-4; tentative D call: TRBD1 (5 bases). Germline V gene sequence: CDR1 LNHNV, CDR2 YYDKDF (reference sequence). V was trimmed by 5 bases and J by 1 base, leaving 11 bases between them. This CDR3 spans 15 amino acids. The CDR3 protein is CATSLRRGTNEKLFF. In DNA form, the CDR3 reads TGTGCCACCAGCCTACGAAGGGGAACTAATGAAAAACTGTTTTTT.

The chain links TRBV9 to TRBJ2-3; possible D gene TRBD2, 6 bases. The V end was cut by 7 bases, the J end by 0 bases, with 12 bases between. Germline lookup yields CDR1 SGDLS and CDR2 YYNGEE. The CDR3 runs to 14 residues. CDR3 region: CASATGTSTDTQYF. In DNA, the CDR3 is TGTGCCAGCGCCACCGGGACTAGCACAGATACGCAGTATTTT.